The entry below gives a single T cell receptor beta chain sequence along with its context. The table lists this clonotype with a few counts. Which antigen it targets is not known. It has no much larger one-base neighbor in the sample; base qualities were not kept. For this chain, trimming is 5 bases at the V end and 4 bases at the J end, and the number of junction bases without a gene match is 8. The CDR3 contains 15 residues, cysteine and phenylalanine counted. Only the CDR3 DNA is retained, 45 bases long and in frame from the first base. The germline V gene (reference sequence) supplies CDR1 DFQATT and CDR2 SNEGSKA. Full-length TCR variable regions were amplified by 5' RACE PCR with constant-region reverse primers, and semi-nested PCR with Nested Universal Primer A was subsequently performed. The ReliaPrep RNA Cell Miniprep System was used to extract total RNA, which was then reverse transcribed into 5'RACE-ready cDNA with the SMARTer RACE 5'/3' Kit. Multiplex adaptors were used to barcode full-length TCR alpha and beta libraries, and the barcoded libraries were sequenced on an Illumina MiSeq. The original pipeline was this. For each of nine subset-tissue groups, sequencing data from the five patients were pooled, and the groups were compared by unsupervised clustering of TCR gene usage. The Morisita-Horn index was used to calculate repertoire similarity, with shared sequences weighted by how much each contributed to each repertoire. The raw public data were reprocessed by TCRdb itself: fastp quality trimming at Q25, MiXCR clonotype calling, in-frame beta chains only. A single entry per CDR3 protein holds the most common genes and DNA from its merged rows. TCRdb's processing, not the authors', yielded these V and J calls. Recorded for this sample are about 62,000 distinct CDR3 sequences; 25% to 30% of them occurred a single time. The ten largest clones take up about 2.5% of the sample.

Naive CD4+ T cells were purified with the Miltenyi Naive CD4+ T Cell Isolation kit, with Tregs depleted using CD25 microbeads. Tregs, naive and memory CD4+ T cells from tumor, blood and ipsilateral draining lymph nodes of 4 or 5 breast cancer patients underwent full-length TCR alpha and beta sequencing. Tumor tissue and lymph nodes from ipsilateral axillary dissection were perfused with PBS, minced and digested with collagenase I and hyaluronidase. Sorted cell populations were confirmed by FACS to exceed 90% purity. This sample is part of a study (dated by TCRdb to between 2014 and 2016). Some background on the complete study: The study examined whether tumor-infiltrating Tregs in breast cancer are drawn from blood Tregs or arise in situ by conversion from other CD4+ T cell subsets.

Findings and caveats that apply to the study as a whole: Validation in the larger cohort was restricted to a single TCR beta V-J rearrangement rather than whole repertoires. In terms of TCR gene usage, tumor memory CD4+ T cells clustered together with blood and lymph node memory CD4+ cells, as well as with lymph node naive CD4+ cells. The TCR alpha and beta sequences of tumor-infiltrating Tregs showed the greatest overlap with tumor naive CD4+ T cells, followed by blood naive CD4+ T cells.

This receptor chain uses TRBV20-1 and TRBJ2-3, with TRBD2 matching 11 junction bases. The clonotype comes from a female donor with breast cancer. The sample taken for sequencing was tumor-infiltrating naive CD4+ T cells sorted from the breast tumor. In the paper's terms, the cell subset or site label means: naive CD4+ T cells, CD4+CD45RA+CD25-. The nucleotides read TGCAGTGCTGGGCTTAGCGGGGGGGCCGCAGATACGCAGTATTTT. Protein translation: CSAGLSGGAADTQYF.